Below, 3 T cell receptor beta chains from the same sample are listed, as sequenced in a study of cytomegalovirus exposure and HLA in healthy donors. The PCR made use of 60 Vbeta and 13 Jbeta primers. Repertoires were generated with immunoSEQ multiplex PCR, while TCRdb's copy carries only in-frame clones and drops some. The sample has some 130,000 clones, 60% to 85% seen once. The sequenced material came from PBMCs. Receptors originate from a man in his late teens or twenties in good health and CMV-seronegative.

This sequence joins TRBV5-1 and TRBJ1-5; TRBD1 matches 8 bases. This CDR3 has 15 residues. Germline V gene data show CDR1 as SGHRS and CDR2 as YFSETQ. Trimming cost V 4 bases and J 1 base; bases outside gene matches: 4. The CDR3 bases are TGCGCCAGCAGCCTGGGGACAGGCAGCAATCAGCCCCAGCATTTT. Amino acids: CASSLGTGSNQPQHF.

This clone was detected only once. Other DNA variants within this sample encode the same CDR3. V and J are TRBV19 and TRBJ2-2; D not resolved. Germline lookup yields CDR1 LNHDA and CDR2 SQIVND (reference sequence). The ends were cut back, 5 bases at V and 6 bases at J, with 10 bases in the middle. The CDR3 contains 13 residues. CDR3 residues: CASSHRPSGELFF. DNA for the CDR3: TGTGCCAGTAGTCACAGACCCTCCGGGGAGCTGTTTTTT. Supplemented by reference TRBV19 and TRBJ2-2, the full variable domain reads DGGITQSPKYLFRKEGQNVTLSCEQNLNHDAMYWYRQDPGQGLRLIYYSQIVNDFQKGDIAEGYSVSREKKESFPLTVTSAQKNPTAFYLCASSHRPSGELFFGEGSRLTVL.

This chain links TRBV27 with TRBJ1-1; a weak D match, TRBD1 (5 bases). V lost 5 bases and J 5 bases, leaving 12 bases between the germline ends. The CDR3 is 13 residues long. Germline assignment: CDR1 MNHEY and CDR2 SMNVEV (reference sequence). For the CDR3, the DNA is TGTGCCAGCAGTCCCCAACAGGTGACTGAAGCTTTCTTT. Protein product: CASSPQQVTEAFF.